This is a list of T cell receptor beta chains from one sample in a study of B cell selection in AIRE deficiency. Data came from immunoSEQ multiplex PCR; TCRdb stores just in-frame clones and leaves some out. The repertoire holds roughly 24,000 clones, with around 92% as singletons. Material for sequencing was CD4+CD25+ Tregs sorted from PBMCs. The source is a human donor in good health. CDR3s include the opening cysteine and the closing phenylalanine or tryptophan. D genes are given only for firm matches. Part of the rows lack a size; the others show once, few, many or a class for expanded clones.

d_call: TRBD2
j_call: TRBJ2-5
v_call: TRBV2
clone_size: once
cdr3_aa: CASRRGEYQETQYF
cdr3_nt: TGTGCCAGCAGGCGGGGGGAGTACCAAGAGACCCAGTACTTC

d_call: TRBD1
j_call: TRBJ2-7
v_call: TRBV4-3
clone_size: .
cdr3_aa: CASSQDFWAGGDEQYF
cdr3_nt: TGCGCCAGCAGCCAAGATTTTTGGGCAGGGGGTGACGAGCAGTACTTC

d_call: .
j_call: TRBJ2-2
v_call: TRBV10-3
clone_size: .
cdr3_aa: CAIMSSNTGELFF
cdr3_nt: TGTGCCATCATGAGCAGTAACACCGGGGAGCTGTTTTTT

d_call: .
j_call: TRBJ2-1
v_call: TRBV10-1
clone_size: .
cdr3_aa: CASSPDTEQFF
cdr3_nt: TGCGCCAGCAGCCCTGACACTGAGCAGTTCTTC

d_call: .
j_call: TRBJ2-7
v_call: TRBV12-5
clone_size: .
cdr3_aa: CASAPALGASTYEQYF
cdr3_nt: TGTGCTAGTGCCCCTGCGTTAGGGGCCTCTACCTACGAGCAGTACTTC

d_call: .
j_call: TRBJ1-2
v_call: TRBV10-2
clone_size: .
cdr3_aa: CASSESQGAYGYTF
cdr3_nt: TGCGCCAGCAGTGAGAGTCAGGGCGCCTATGGCTACACCTTC

d_call: .
j_call: TRBJ2-2
v_call: TRBV4-1
clone_size: .
cdr3_aa: CASSQDQTNTGELFF
cdr3_nt: TGCGCCAGCAGCCAAGACCAAACGAACACCGGGGAGCTGTTTTTT

d_call: TRBD1
j_call: TRBJ1-1
v_call: TRBV9
clone_size: .
cdr3_aa: CASSGGDSLNTEALF
cdr3_nt: TGTGCCAGCAGCGGAGGGGACAGTCTGAACACTGAAGCTCTCTTT

d_call: .
j_call: TRBJ2-7
v_call: TRBV5-1
clone_size: .
cdr3_aa: CASKWGSGQGKNEQYF
cdr3_nt: TGCGCCAGCAAGTGGGGTTCGGGGCAGGGCAAAAACGAGCAGTACTTC

d_call: .
j_call: TRBJ1-5
v_call: TRBV7-9
clone_size: .
cdr3_aa: CASSYGDQPQHF
cdr3_nt: TGTGCCAGCAGCTACGGGGATCAGCCCCAGCATTTT

d_call: TRBD1
j_call: TRBJ1-3
v_call: TRBV29-1
clone_size: .
cdr3_aa: CSVVQGAGNTIYF
cdr3_nt: TGCAGCGTTGTCCAGGGGGCTGGAAACACCATATATTTT

d_call: .
j_call: TRBJ2-3
v_call: TRBV5-1
clone_size: .
cdr3_aa: CASSLNRFGDTQYF
cdr3_nt: TGCGCCAGCAGCTTGAACAGATTCGGGGATACGCAGTATTTT

d_call: TRBD1
j_call: TRBJ1-1
v_call: TRBV6-5
clone_size: .
cdr3_aa: CASRRDRGWNTEAFF
cdr3_nt: TGTGCCAGCAGACGGGACAGGGGGTGGAACACTGAAGCTTTCTTT

d_call: TRBD1
j_call: TRBJ1-2
v_call: TRBV6-5
clone_size: .
cdr3_aa: CASSSDRGSNYGYTF
cdr3_nt: TGTGCCAGCAGTTCGGACAGGGGGTCGAACTATGGCTACACCTTC

d_call: .
j_call: TRBJ1-3
v_call: TRBV18
clone_size: .
cdr3_aa: CASSFSSGNTIYF
cdr3_nt: TGTGCCAGCTCATTCAGCTCTGGAAACACCATATATTTT

d_call: .
j_call: TRBJ1-2
v_call: TRBV5-6
clone_size: .
cdr3_aa: CASTSRVNYGYTF
cdr3_nt: TGTGCCAGCACCAGCCGGGTTAACTATGGCTACACCTTC

d_call: .
j_call: TRBJ1-6
v_call: TRBV6-4
clone_size: .
cdr3_aa: CASREGRGSSPLHF
cdr3_nt: TGTGCCAGCAGAGAGGGAAGGGGTTCTTCACCCCTCCACTTT

d_call: .
j_call: TRBJ1-5
v_call: TRBV19
clone_size: .
cdr3_aa: CASKGFNQPQHF
cdr3_nt: TGTGCCAGTAAGGGGTTTAATCAGCCCCAGCATTTT

d_call: TRBD1
j_call: TRBJ1-2
v_call: TRBV27
clone_size: once
cdr3_aa: CASSSPPGQGGYGYTF
cdr3_nt: TGTGCCAGCAGTTCGCCACCGGGACAGGGGGGCTATGGCTACACCTTC

d_call: .
j_call: TRBJ2-3
v_call: TRBV18
clone_size: few
cdr3_aa: CASSPSTTDTQYF
cdr3_nt: TGTGCCAGCTCACCCAGTACCACAGATACGCAGTATTTT

d_call: TRBD1
j_call: TRBJ1-2
v_call: TRBV5-1
clone_size: .
cdr3_aa: CASSTDRPNYGYTF
cdr3_nt: TGCGCCAGCAGCACGGACAGGCCTAACTATGGCTACACCTTC

d_call: .
j_call: TRBJ1-4
v_call: TRBV7-6
clone_size: .
cdr3_aa: CASSPYVGTTNEKLFF
cdr3_nt: TGTGCCAGCAGCCCCTACGTTGGTACAACTAATGAAAAACTGTTTTTT

d_call: .
j_call: TRBJ2-2
v_call: TRBV5-1
clone_size: .
cdr3_aa: CASSLEGHSGTGELFF
cdr3_nt: TGCGCCAGCAGCTTGGAAGGACACTCGGGCACCGGGGAGCTGTTTTTT

d_call: TRBD1
j_call: TRBJ1-6
v_call: TRBV6-5
clone_size: .
cdr3_aa: CASTKGRGDSPLHF
cdr3_nt: TGTGCCAGCACTAAGGGCAGGGGGGATTCACCCCTCCACTTT

d_call: .
j_call: TRBJ2-7
v_call: TRBV10-2
clone_size: .
cdr3_aa: CASSWIWDEQYF
cdr3_nt: TGCGCCAGCTCCTGGATTTGGGACGAGCAGTACTTC

d_call: .
j_call: TRBJ1-2
v_call: TRBV6-5
clone_size: once
cdr3_aa: CASSPGLNYGYTF
cdr3_nt: TGTGCCAGCAGTCCGGGACTTAACTATGGCTACACCTTC

d_call: TRBD1
j_call: TRBJ2-2
v_call: TRBV2
clone_size: .
cdr3_aa: CASWPGQGNTGELFF
cdr3_nt: TGTGCCAGCTGGCCGGGACAGGGCAACACCGGGGAGCTGTTTTTT

d_call: .
j_call: TRBJ1-2
v_call: TRBV7-8
clone_size: .
cdr3_aa: CASSLARHLYGYTF
cdr3_nt: TGTGCCAGCAGCTTAGCCAGACACCTCTATGGCTACACCTTC

d_call: .
j_call: TRBJ1-5
v_call: TRBV6-1
clone_size: .
cdr3_aa: CASSTGVSNQPQHF
cdr3_nt: TGTGCCAGCAGTACGGGGGTGAGCAATCAGCCCCAGCATTTT

d_call: .
j_call: TRBJ2-7
v_call: TRBV7-9
clone_size: .
cdr3_aa: CASSLMASFEQYF
cdr3_nt: TGTGCCAGCAGCTTAATGGCTAGTTTCGAGCAGTACTTC

d_call: TRBD1
j_call: TRBJ1-1
v_call: TRBV7-2
clone_size: .
cdr3_aa: CASSYRTGNTEAFF
cdr3_nt: TGTGCCAGCAGCTACCGGACAGGGAACACTGAAGCTTTCTTT

d_call: .
j_call: TRBJ2-7
v_call: TRBV2
clone_size: .
cdr3_aa: CASSGSTGLRVQYF
cdr3_nt: TGTGCCAGCAGTGGTTCGACAGGTCTACGAGTGCAGTACTTC

d_call: .
j_call: TRBJ1-3
v_call: TRBV19
clone_size: .
cdr3_aa: CASNDSGNTIYF
cdr3_nt: TGTGCCAGTAATGACTCTGGAAACACCATATATTTT

d_call: TRBD1
j_call: TRBJ2-7
v_call: TRBV5-6
clone_size: .
cdr3_aa: CASSSGTGVFYEQYF
cdr3_nt: TGTGCCAGCAGCTCGGGGACAGGGGTTTTCTACGAGCAGTACTTC

d_call: .
j_call: TRBJ2-7
v_call: TRBV7-9
clone_size: .
cdr3_aa: CASSLGLGLTYEQYF
cdr3_nt: TGTGCCAGCAGCTTAGGATTGGGGTTAACCTACGAGCAGTACTTC

d_call: TRBD1
j_call: TRBJ1-1
v_call: TRBV2
clone_size: .
cdr3_aa: CASRGDRVNTEAFF
cdr3_nt: TGTGCCAGCAGGGGGGACAGGGTGAACACTGAAGCTTTCTTT

d_call: .
j_call: TRBJ1-2
v_call: TRBV30
clone_size: .
cdr3_aa: CAWSWGVGGYTF
cdr3_nt: TGTGCCTGGAGCTGGGGGGTTGGTGGCTACACCTTC

d_call: .
j_call: TRBJ1-1
v_call: TRBV7-9
clone_size: .
cdr3_aa: CASSLGVTGINTEAFF
cdr3_nt: TGTGCCAGCAGCTTGGGGGTGACGGGAATAAACACTGAAGCTTTCTTT

d_call: .
j_call: TRBJ2-4
v_call: TRBV6-1
clone_size: .
cdr3_aa: CASSEEKGGYGGAKNIQYF
cdr3_nt: TGTGCCAGCAGTGAAGAAAAAGGGGGCTACGGAGGGGCCAAAAACATTCAGTACTTC

d_call: TRBD1
j_call: TRBJ1-1
v_call: TRBV5-1
clone_size: .
cdr3_aa: CASSPGTGQLPEAFF
cdr3_nt: TGCGCCAGCAGCCCGGGGACAGGGCAACTCCCTGAAGCTTTCTTT

d_call: TRBD1
j_call: TRBJ1-1
v_call: TRBV6-6
clone_size: .
cdr3_aa: CASSYRRQGMTEAFF
cdr3_nt: TGTGCCAGCAGTTACAGGAGACAGGGGATGACTGAAGCTTTCTTT

d_call: .
j_call: TRBJ1-1
v_call: TRBV20-1
clone_size: .
cdr3_aa: CSARGGVEAFF
cdr3_nt: TGCAGTGCTAGAGGGGGGGTTGAAGCTTTCTTT

d_call: .
j_call: TRBJ2-7
v_call: TRBV20-1
clone_size: .
cdr3_aa: CSASTVLEQYF
cdr3_nt: TGCAGTGCTAGTACAGTCCTGGAGCAGTACTTC